These T cell receptor beta chains were read from a single sample in a study of regulatory T cells in long-lasting Graves disease. TCRdb re-called the multiplex PCR reads through MiXCR, storing one row per CDR3 protein. The table shows about 200,000 distinct CDR3 sequences, with around 18% occurring only once. The source material was peripheral blood mononuclear cells (PBMCs), sampled at new diagnosis, from a patient treated with antithyroid drugs. The receptors originated from a female donor with Graves disease. Both conserved end residues are part of each CDR3. D genes are given only for firm matches. Size values are once, few and many counts, or a class for expanded clones, and some rows have none.

j_call | v_call | d_call | clone_size | cdr3_nt | cdr3_aa
TRBJ2-4 | TRBV12-3/TRBV12-4 | TRBD2 | once | TGTGCCAGCAGTAACCTTCAGGGAAGCGGGGGCAACATTCAGTACTTC | CASSNLQGSGGNIQYF
TRBJ2-3 | TRBV24-1 | TRBD1 | many | TGTGCCACCAGTGACCCGGGACAGACCACAGATACGCAGTATTTT | CATSDPGQTTDTQYF
TRBJ2-2 | TRBV11-2 | . | many | TGTGCCAGCAGCTCCTATAAGGCTACCGGGGAGCTGTTTTTT | CASSSYKATGELFF
TRBJ2-1 | TRBV9 | . | many | TGTGCCAGCAGCGTGGGTCCCCGATACAATGAGCAGTTCTTC | CASSVGPRYNEQFF
TRBJ2-1 | TRBV6-2/TRBV6-3 | . | many | TGTGCCAGCAGTCAACCTCTCGGCAGGGCCCCATTTAATGAGCAGTTCTTC | CASSQPLGRAPFNEQFF
TRBJ2-6 | TRBV4-1 | . | few | TGCGCCAGCAGCCTTTCTGGGGGTTCTGGGGCCAACGTCCTGACTTTC | CASSLSGGSGANVLTF
TRBJ1-4 | TRBV2 | . | . | TGTGCCAGCAGTGAAGCCCGGAGTATATCTAATGAAAAACTGTTTTTT | CASSEARSISNEKLFF
TRBJ1-6 | TRBV18 | . | many | TGTGCCAGCTCATCTGGGACCGTGGATGGTTCACCCCTCCACTTT | CASSSGTVDGSPLHF
TRBJ1-2 | TRBV5-1 | TRBD1 | many | TGCGCCAGCAGCTGGGGGACAGGGAACTATGGCTACACCTTC | CASSWGTGNYGYTF
TRBJ2-3 | TRBV20-1 | . | . | TGCAGTGCTAGAACCCCCGGAGATACGCAGTATTTT | CSARTPGDTQYF
TRBJ1-4 | TRBV5-1 | . | many | TGCGCCAGCAGCTTGGAGGCTAATGAAAAACTGTTTTTT | CASSLEANEKLFF
TRBJ2-5 | TRBV12-5 | TRBD1 | many | TGTGCTAGTGGTTGGGGGACAGGGGGAGAGACCCAGTACTTC | CASGWGTGGETQYF
TRBJ1-6 | TRBV20-1 | . | many | TGCAGTGCTAGAGTCGGCGGGAATTCACCCCTCCACTTT | CSARVGGNSPLHF
TRBJ1-6 | TRBV4-1 | TRBD1 | many | TGCGCCAGCAGCATAACAGGGGGTGCGTCCTATAATTCACCCCTCCACTTT | CASSITGGASYNSPLHF
TRBJ2-1 | TRBV20-1 | . | . | TGCAGTGCTAGAGATATTGCGGGGAAATACGAGCAGTTCTTC | CSARDIAGKYEQFF
TRBJ1-4 | TRBV11-2 | TRBD1 | many | TGTGCCAGCAGCCCGGACAGGGTGCTTGAAAAACTGTTTTTT | CASSPDRVLEKLFF
TRBJ2-2 | TRBV11-1 | TRBD1 | . | TGTGCCAGCAGCTCAAGACGGACAGGGGTCACCGGGGAGCTGTTTTTT | CASSSRRTGVTGELFF
TRBJ2-1 | TRBV7-3 | . | many | TGTGCCAGCAGCCTCGGCCCTCTTACCTACAATGAGCAGTTCTTC | CASSLGPLTYNEQFF
TRBJ2-3 | TRBV6-1 | . | many | TGTGCCAGCAGTATACAGGGGACTAGCACAGATACGCAGTATTTT | CASSIQGTSTDTQYF
TRBJ2-7 | TRBV18 | . | many | TGTGCCAGCTCACCACCGGGGCAGTTCTACGAGCAGTACTTC | CASSPPGQFYEQYF
TRBJ2-1 | TRBV15 | . | many | TGTGCCACCGTGTCAGTCTACAATGAGCAGTTCTTC | CATVSVYNEQFF
TRBJ2-3 | TRBV14 | . | few | TGTGCCAGCAGCCAAGAATATTGGTCCACTAGCACAGATACGCAGTATTTT | CASSQEYWSTSTDTQYF
TRBJ1-1 | TRBV9 | . | . | TGTGCCAGCAGCCCCCGACAGCCTAACACTGAAGCTTTCTTT | CASSPRQPNTEAFF
TRBJ1-1 | TRBV4-3 | TRBD1 | . | TGCGCCAGCAGCCAAGAGGGGACAGGGGCGGGCACTGAAGCTTTCTTT | CASSQEGTGAGTEAFF
TRBJ2-2 | TRBV18 | . | many | TGTGCCAGCTCACTAGCTTCGAACACCGGGGAGCTGTTTTTT | CASSLASNTGELFF
TRBJ1-4 | TRBV9 | . | . | TGTGCCAGCAGCGTCGGGAGGAGGGGTGAAAAACTGTTTTTT | CASSVGRRGEKLFF
TRBJ2-3 | TRBV3-1 | TRBD2 | many | TGTGCCAGCAGCCCGACTAGCGGGAGCACAGATACGCAGTATTTT | CASSPTSGSTDTQYF
TRBJ2-3 | TRBV6-2/TRBV6-3 | TRBD2 | many | TGTGCCAGCAGACCGGGACTAGCGGCAGATACGCAGTATTTT | CASRPGLAADTQYF
TRBJ1-5 | TRBV5-1 | . | many | TGCGCCAGCAGCAGCGACGCAAATCAGCCCCAGCATTTT | CASSSDANQPQHF
TRBJ2-1 | TRBV12-3/TRBV12-4 | TRBD2 | . | TGTGCCAGCAGACTAGCGGGAGGGCCCTACAATGAGCAGTTCTTC | CASRLAGGPYNEQFF
TRBJ1-6 | TRBV18 | . | . | TGTGCCAGCTCACTAAACAGGGCCTCAAATTCACCCCTCCACTTT | CASSLNRASNSPLHF
TRBJ1-1 | TRBV12-3/TRBV12-4 | TRBD1 | many | TGTGCCAGCAGTACGAGGACAGGGGGCACTGAAGCTTTCTTT | CASSTRTGGTEAFF
TRBJ2-5 | TRBV20-1 | TRBD2 | many | TGCAGTGCTGAGAGCGATAGCGGGACCCCAGAGACCCAGTACTTC | CSAESDSGTPETQYF
TRBJ2-7 | TRBV7-9 | . | . | TGTGCCAGCAGCTTAGCGATGACAGAGGTCCTCCCCTACGAGCAGTACTTC | CASSLAMTEVLPYEQYF
TRBJ1-2 | TRBV6-2/TRBV6-3 | TRBD1 | many | TGTGCCAGCAGGTCGACAGGGTATGGCTACACCTTC | CASRSTGYGYTF
TRBJ2-7 | TRBV6-1 | TRBD1 | many | TGTGCCAGCAGACTGGACAGGGGAATCTCCTACGAGCAGTACTTC | CASRLDRGISYEQYF
TRBJ2-5 | TRBV5-4 | . | . | TGTGCCAGCAGCTCTCTGAGTGGCGGGACTCAAGAGACCCAGTACTTC | CASSSLSGGTQETQYF
TRBJ2-3 | TRBV7-3 | TRBD1 | . | TGTGCCAGCAGCTTTACGCGACAGGGCAAAAATACGCAGTATTTT | CASSFTRQGKNTQYF
TRBJ2-1 | TRBV2 | TRBD2 | many | TGTGCCAGCAGTGCGGGGACTAGCGGGAGGGGGACCTACAATGAGCAGTTCTTC | CASSAGTSGRGTYNEQFF
TRBJ2-1 | TRBV20-1 | TRBD2 | few | TGCAGTGCTAGAAATCCCGGGACTAGCGGGAGGGAGTGGGATGAGCAGTTCTTC | CSARNPGTSGREWDEQFF
TRBJ2-1 | TRBV28 | . | many | TGTGCCAGCAGCCCGCCCCACAGCGTTGATGAGCAGTTCTTC | CASSPPHSVDEQFF
TRBJ2-1 | TRBV6-1 | . | many | TGTGCCAGCAAGGCGACAGGGGCTCCACTAGCGCTTCTTGAGCAGTTCTTC | CASKATGAPLALLEQFF
TRBJ2-1 | TRBV28 | . | many | TGTGCCAGCAGTACCATTGGCGGGGTGGATGAGCAGTTCTTC | CASSTIGGVDEQFF
TRBJ2-5 | TRBV7-2 | . | . | TGTGCCAGCAGCTTAGAGGCGGCAGGATGGGAGACCCAGTACTTC | CASSLEAAGWETQYF
TRBJ2-1 | TRBV10-1 | TRBD2 | . | TGCGCCAGCAGTGAGTCGCGAGCTAGGACTAGCGGGAGTGGTGAGCAGTTCTTC | CASSESRARTSGSGEQFF
TRBJ1-1 | TRBV7-3 | . | few | TGTGCCAGCAGTCAGGACTGGAACACTGAAGCTTTCTTT | CASSQDWNTEAFF
TRBJ2-1 | TRBV7-3 | . | many | TGTGCCAGCAGCCTATCATGGGGGACAGAGCAGTTCTTC | CASSLSWGTEQFF
TRBJ1-1 | TRBV12-3/TRBV12-4 | . | many | TGTGCCAGCAGTACCCGCGGGGGAAAGGCTTTCTTT | CASSTRGGKAFF
TRBJ1-2 | TRBV6-2/TRBV6-3 | . | many | TGTGCCAGCAGTTACCCAGGGGCGCGGGACTATGGCTACACCTTC | CASSYPGARDYGYTF
TRBJ1-5 | TRBV20-1 | . | . | TGCAGTGCTACGGACGGGGACTCGAGTCAGCCCCAGCATTTT | CSATDGDSSQPQHF
TRBJ2-4 | TRBV6-1 | . | many | TGTGCCAGCAGAGTTGGGACCCAAGCCAAAAACATTCAGTACTTC | CASRVGTQAKNIQYF
TRBJ2-7 | TRBV30 | . | many | TGTGCCTGGAGCTTGGGGGCAACCTACGAGCAGTACTTC | CAWSLGATYEQYF